The 28 T cell receptor beta chains reported below all come from one sample, sequenced in a study of Ad26.COV2.S vaccination and SARS-CoV-2 variants. Using immunoSEQ multiplex PCR, the repertoire was profiled, and TCRdb retains in-frame clones only, with some absent. This table has about 680,000 clones, around 90% appearing once. The sample's treatment: some 20 received Ad26.COV2.S at low or high dose, single or two shots; about 5 received placebo; per-sample allocation not given. All samples were drawn on day 63, counting from the first vaccine or placebo injection. Sequencing used peripheral blood, obtained in a trial of Ad26.COV2.S vaccine versus placebo. The receptor set was obtained from a person aged 18-65 years who received the Ad26.COV2.S COVID-19 vaccine or a placebo.

This clone was counted a single time. The chain links TRBV6-5 to TRBJ2-1; 13 nucleotides align to TRBD2. The CDR3 is 16 amino acids. CDR1 and CDR2 (germline): MNHEY, SVGAGI. V lost 0 bases, J lost 7 bases, and 3 bases stayed unmatched. CDR3 amino acids: CASSYSGLAGANEQFF. The DNA of the CDR3 is TGTGCCAGCAGTTACTCCGGACTAGCGGGGGCGAATGAGCAGTTCTTC.

The rearrangement links TRBV5-1 to TRBJ2-3; D uncertain. Germline CDR1 is SGHRS and CDR2 is YFSETQ. The CDR3 runs 13 residues. Trimming cost V 6 bases and J 7 bases, with 15 bases left between them. The DNA of the CDR3 is TGCGCCAGCACCTTAGGTGGGGTGAATACGCAGTATTTT. Its protein product is CASTLGGVNTQYF.

V gene TRBV7-9 combines with J gene TRBJ1-1, with D possibly being TRBD1 (5 bases). V was trimmed by 3 bases and J by 5 bases, leaving 7 bases between them. Per the germline V gene, CDR1 is SEHNR and CDR2 is FQNEAQ (reference sequence). The CDR3 sequence is 12 residues long. CDR3 loop: CASSLKGTEAFF. The CDR3 DNA is TGTGCCAGCAGCTTGAAGGGGACTGAAGCTTTCTTT. Together with reference TRBV7-9 and TRBJ1-1, the CDR3 gives the full variable domain: DTGVSQNPRHKITKRGQNVTFRCDPISEHNRLYWYRQTLGQGPEFLTYFQNEAQLEKSRLLSDRFSAERPKGSFSTLEIQRTEQGDSAMYLCASSLKGTEAFFGQGTRLTVV.

The chain couples TRBV7-9 to TRBJ1-2; 9 nucleotides match TRBD1. Germline V CDR1 and CDR2: SEHNR, FQNEAQ (reference sequence). The junction had 6 bases not matched to a gene; V was cut back by 5 bases and J by 8 bases. This CDR3 contains 13 residues. This chain's CDR3 is CASSPTGGRGYTF. The CDR3 nucleotides are TGTGCCAGCAGCCCAACAGGGGGCAGAGGCTACACCTTC. Combining the CDR3 with reference TRBV7-9 and TRBJ1-2 gives the whole variable domain DTGVSQNPRHKITKRGQNVTFRCDPISEHNRLYWYRQTLGQGPEFLTYFQNEAQLEKSRLLSDRFSAERPKGSFSTLEIQRTEQGDSAMYLCASSPTGGRGYTFGSGTRLTVV.

This clone was counted a single time. The gene calls are TRBV19 and TRBJ2-2; 7 bases are shared with TRBD1. Germline trimming cut 0 bases from V and 3 bases from J; bases unmatched to any gene: 7. Germline V gene lookup returns CDR1 LNHDA and CDR2 SQIVND (reference sequence). The CDR3 length is 17 residues. For the CDR3, the DNA is TGTGCCAGTAGTATAGATCTATCGACAGGGCACACCGGGGAGCTGTTTTTT. Translation: CASSIDLSTGHTGELFF.

The chain has TRBV2 and TRBJ2-7; D unclear. Germline V gives CDR1 SNHLY, CDR2 FYNNEI. This CDR3 is built from 12 residues. Trimming stripped 7 bases from V and 2 bases from J, with 9 bases between. This CDR3 is CASNTPPYEQYF. In DNA, the CDR3 is TGTGCCAGCAACACCCCTCCCTACGAGCAGTACTTC. Full variable domain (outside the CDR3, taken from reference TRBV2 and TRBJ2-7): EPEVTQTPSHQVTQMGQEVILRCVPISNHLYFYWYRQILGQKVEFLVSFYNNEISEKSEIFDDQFSVERPDGSNFTLKIRSTKLEDSAMYFCASNTPPYEQYFGPGTRLTVT.

The chain joins TRBV7-2 to TRBJ1-5, with D hard to call. CDR3 length equals 15 residues. Looked up from germline, CDR1 is SGHTA and CDR2 is FQGNSA. The ends were cut back, 0 bases at V and 4 bases at J, with 10 bases in the middle. CDR3 in DNA: TGTGCCAGCAGCTTAGCGGTCGGGCTTAATCAGCCCCAGCATTTT. This translates into CASSLAVGLNQPQHF.

V usage is TRBV5-1 and J usage is TRBJ2-2; 8 bases are shared with TRBD1. Germline V CDR1 and CDR2: SGHRS, YFSETQ. J lost 4 bases, V lost 2 bases, and 1 base had no gene match. This CDR3 comprises 14 residues. The CDR3 sequence is CASSFGQGTGELFF. The CDR3 DNA follows: TGCGCCAGCAGCTTTGGACAGGGCACCGGGGAGCTGTTTTTT.

The chain joins TRBV25-1 to TRBJ2-1; 8 bases align to TRBD2. CDR3 length: 15 amino acids. Germline trimming cut 5 bases from V and 10 bases from J; bases unmatched to any gene: 13. The germline V gene encodes CDR1 MGHDK and CDR2 SYGVNS. The CDR3 loop is CASSPEGLALGEQFF. The CDR3 region has the DNA TGTGCCAGCAGTCCGGAAGGACTAGCCTTGGGGGAGCAGTTCTTC.

The chain links TRBV18 to TRBJ1-2, with 7 positions matching TRBD1. This CDR3 comprises 15 residues. V trimming: 3 bases; J trimming: 2 bases; junction bases outside the gene matches: 6. The germline gives CDR1 KGHSH, CDR2 LQKENI. The CDR3 here is CASSPGQAGNYGYTF. CDR3 in DNA: TGTGCCAGCTCACCTGGACAGGCCGGCAACTATGGCTACACCTTC.

The V and J genes are TRBV30 and TRBJ2-6; either TRBD1 or TRBD2 may supply D (5 bases each). Germline CDR1 reads GTSNPN; CDR2 reads SVGIG (reference sequence). Between the trimmed V and J ends, which lost 5 bases and 1 base, there was a span of 9 bases. This CDR3 spans 14 amino acids. The DNA for the CDR3 is TGTGCCTGGGCGAGGGGATCTGGGGCCAACGTCCTGACTTTC. Translation gives CAWARGSGANVLTF.

CDR3 bases: TGCGCCAGCAGCTCCGGACAGGTGGCATCCTACGAGCAGTACTTC. Translation: CASSSGQVASYEQYF. V usage is TRBV5-1 and J usage is TRBJ2-7; 7 nucleotides line up with TRBD1. Germline V CDR1 and CDR2: SGHRS, YFSETQ. This CDR3 contains 15 residues. V was pared by 3 bases and J by 1 base, with 7 bases of the junction left unmatched.

The V call is TRBV10-3, the J call TRBJ1-4; D perhaps matches TRBD1 (5 bases). Trimming took off 8 bases at V and 8 bases at J, with 12 bases between the two ends. The CDR3 totals 12 residues. The germline V gene has CDR1 ENHRY and CDR2 SYGVKD. The CDR3, as DNA: TGTGCCATCCGGGACCTTGGGGAAAAACTGTTTTTT. Amino acid sequence: CAIRDLGEKLFF.

V usage is TRBV6-2 or TRBV6-3 and J usage is TRBJ2-3, with 13 bases identical to TRBD2. CDR3 length equals 16 residues. Germline-derived CDR1 and CDR2 are MNHEY and SVGEGT. Germline trimming cut 7 bases from V and 4 bases from J; bases unmatched to any gene: 8. CDR3 region: CASTPRLAGGSDTQYF. The CDR3 DNA is TGTGCCAGCACCCCCCGACTAGCGGGAGGCTCAGATACGCAGTATTTT.

The J gene is TRBJ2-1, the V gene TRBV6-5; TRBD2 matches 11 bases. Germline CDR1 and CDR2: MNHEY and SVGAGI. This CDR3 spans 15 amino acids. V was pared by 6 bases and J by 3 bases, with 4 bases of the junction left unmatched. The CDR3 DNA reads as TGTGCCAGCAGGGCCGGGACTAGCGGCTACAATGAGCAGTTCTTC. This sequence encodes CASRAGTSGYNEQFF.

The J gene is TRBJ1-1, the V gene TRBV11-2; D remains unclear. This CDR3 contains 13 residues. Per the germline V gene, CDR1 is SGHAT and CDR2 is FQNNGV. V was clipped by 1 base and J by 10 bases, with 13 bases between them. CDR3 region: CASSLAGPKPAFF. CDR3 in DNA: TGTGCCAGCAGCTTAGCTGGACCGAAACCAGCTTTCTTT.

This chain links TRBV14 with TRBJ2-7, with D hard to call. CDR1 and CDR2 (germline): SGHDN, FVKESK. Trimming left V 3 bases short and J 3 bases short, with 18 bases between. CDR3 length: 16 residues. CDR3 protein: CASSQAYGRLFYEQYF. The CDR3 nucleotides are TGTGCCAGCAGCCAGGCCTATGGACGGCTTTTCTACGAGCAGTACTTC.

J is TRBJ2-2 and V is TRBV30, with D unresolved. The length of the CDR3 is 13 residues. V was cut by 4 bases and J by 1 base, with 7 bases left in between. Germline assignment: CDR1 GTSNPN and CDR2 SVGIG (reference sequence). The chain's CDR3 is CAWNYRNTGELFF. The CDR3 coding sequence is TGTGCCTGGAATTACAGGAACACCGGGGAGCTGTTTTTT.

About this clone: In the same sample, other DNA sequences code for this CDR3. This rearrangement joins TRBV5-1 to TRBJ1-5; no reliable D call. CDR1 and CDR2 from the germline V gene are SGHRS and YFSETQ. There are 14 residues in the CDR3. V gave up 2 bases and J gave up 2 bases, with 8 bases separating them. The CDR3 region is CASSFEGGNQPQHF. DNA for the CDR3: TGCGCCAGCAGCTTCGAAGGAGGCAATCAGCCCCAGCATTTT.

V usage is TRBV7-2 and J usage is TRBJ1-3; D ambiguous. V gave up 3 bases and J gave up 0 bases, with 6 bases separating them. Germline V gene data show CDR1 as SGHTA and CDR2 as FQGNSA. This CDR3 has 14 residues. The CDR3 loop reads CASSFSSSGNTIYF. DNA of the CDR3: TGTGCCAGCAGCTTTTCCTCCTCTGGAAACACCATATATTTT.

The CDR3 coding sequence is TGTGCCAGCAGCTTAGCTGGGGGTAGCAACAATGAGCAGTTCTTC. This gives the protein CASSLAGGSNNEQFF. The chain is built from TRBV11-3 and TRBJ2-1; D may be TRBD1 or TRBD2 (5 bases each). Germline V gives CDR1 SGHNT, CDR2 YENEEA. V was pared by 1 base and J by 5 bases, with 12 bases between. The CDR3 is 15 amino acids.

This clone was seen only a few times. The rearrangement links TRBV6-2 or TRBV6-3 to TRBJ2-4, with TRBD2 as a possible D gene (6 bases). CDR3 length: 13 residues. Germline-derived CDR1 and CDR2 are MNHEY and SVGEGT. Trimming took 4 bases from V and 9 from J, leaving 13 bases between them. The CDR3 nucleotides are TGTGCCAGCAGTTTTGGAGGGAAGGCCATTCAGTACTTC. As protein: CASSFGGKAIQYF.

This chain joins TRBV19 and TRBJ2-1, with D possibly matching TRBD2 (6 bases). This CDR3 contains 14 residues. Germline lookup yields CDR1 LNHDA and CDR2 SQIVND (reference sequence). The ends were cut back, 4 bases at V and 7 bases at J, with 14 bases in the middle. The CDR3 loop is CASSNGGKLNEQFF. The CDR3, as DNA: TGTGCCAGTAGTAATGGGGGGAAATTGAATGAGCAGTTCTTC.

A few counts support this clone. The V call is TRBV3-1 (or the pseudogene TRBV3-2), the J call TRBJ1-5; 7 bases map to TRBD1. Looked up from germline, CDR1 is LGHDT and CDR2 is YNNKEL (reference sequence). The V gene end was trimmed by 3 bases and the J gene end by 7 bases; junction bases not matched to a gene: 6. The CDR3 has 14 amino acids. CDR3 coding DNA: TGTGCCAGCAGCCAGAGACAGGGAGGACAGCCCCAGCATTTT. Its protein product is CASSQRQGGQPQHF.

Comment on this clone: Other DNA sequences from this sample encode an identical CDR3 as well. The chain joins TRBV29-1 to TRBJ2-7, with TRBD1 matching 8 bases. V shed 4 bases, J shed 2 bases, and the junction held 4 bases outside the gene matches. The V gene's germline CDR1 is SQVTM and CDR2 ANQGSEA. The CDR3 covers 13 residues. The CDR3 protein is CSVGDRNTYEQYF. Here the CDR3 DNA reads TGCAGCGTTGGGGACAGGAATACCTACGAGCAGTACTTC.

This clone was counted only a few times. Additional DNA sequences in this sample encode the identical CDR3. This chain joins TRBV12-3 or TRBV12-4 and TRBJ2-7; D uncertain. V was clipped by 1 base and J by 2 bases, with 3 bases between them. This CDR3 has 12 amino acids. This CDR3 reads CASSLGAYEQYF. CDR3 DNA sequence: TGTGCCAGCAGTTTAGGTGCCTACGAGCAGTACTTC.

The rearrangement uses TRBV24-1 and TRBJ2-6; D might be TRBD1 (5 bases). Per the germline V gene, CDR1 is KGHDR and CDR2 is SFDVKD. Between the trimmed V and J ends, which lost 9 bases and 3 bases, there was a span of 11 bases. The CDR3 has 14 residues. In nucleotides, the CDR3 is TGTGCCACCGGATCAGGGTTTGGGGCCAACGTCCTGACTTTC. Translation gives CATGSGFGANVLTF.

The CDR3 reads CASSFWAGENTEAFF. In DNA form, the CDR3 reads TGTGCCAGCAGCTTCTGGGCAGGGGAGAACACTGAAGCTTTCTTT. The chain joins TRBV7-9 to TRBJ1-1, with D tentatively TRBD1 (6 bases). The CDR3 length is 15 residues. V lost 3 bases and J lost 1, with 12 bases in between. Germline-derived CDR1 and CDR2 are SEHNR and FQNEAQ (reference sequence).